The 17 T cell receptor beta chains below were found in one sample sequenced in a study of blood T cell repertoires in COVID-19. Profiled with immunoSEQ multiplex PCR; TCRdb holds only in-frame clones, not every one. Among more than 150,000 clones, roughly 86% were seen once, and the ten largest hold roughly 2.5%. The sequenced sample was peripheral blood. All receptors come from a man aged 35 to 55 with active or convalescent COVID-19.

This chain links TRBV7-9 with TRBJ2-3; D may be TRBD2 (6 bases). V shed 4 bases and J shed 0 bases, with 14 bases lying between them. The CDR3 length is 16 residues. In germline, CDR1 is SEHNR, CDR2 FQNEAQ (reference sequence). The CDR3 nucleotides read TGTGCCAGCAGCTGGCTAGCGCGAACTAGCACAGATACGCAGTATTTT. Translated: CASSWLARTSTDTQYF.

The CDR3 DNA reads TGCGCCAGCGCGGGGCAGGCCACCGGGGAGCTGTTTTTT. Its protein product is CASAGQATGELFF. This chain links TRBV10-1 with TRBJ2-2, with D possibly matching TRBD2 (6 bases). The CDR3 totals 13 residues. Trimming shortened V by 8 bases and J by 4 bases, and 11 bases separated the two germline ends. Germline V gene sequence: CDR1 WNHNN, CDR2 SYGVQD (reference sequence).

J is TRBJ1-2 and V is TRBV19, with D uncertain. The ends were cut back, 0 bases at V and 7 bases at J, with 6 bases in the middle. From germline, CDR1 is LNHDA and CDR2 SQIVND (reference sequence). The CDR3 runs 12 residues. This CDR3 is CASSIDRSGYTF. DNA of the CDR3: TGTGCCAGTAGTATAGATCGCAGTGGCTACACCTTC.

This chain joins TRBV10-3 and TRBJ1-2, with 9 bases aligning to TRBD1. Germline values: CDR1 ENHRY, CDR2 SYGVKD. The CDR3 covers 13 residues. V dropped 7 bases and J dropped 6; count of bases not matched to a gene: 6. The chain's CDR3 is CAITRDREDGYTF. The CDR3 nucleotides read TGTGCCATCACTAGGGACAGGGAAGATGGCTACACCTTC.

The chain combines TRBV5-1 with TRBJ1-2; the D gene is possibly TRBD1 (6 bases). Trimming took off 3 bases at V and 7 bases at J, with 16 bases between the two ends. The length of the CDR3 is 14 residues. Looked up from germline, CDR1 is SGHRS and CDR2 is YFSETQ. The CDR3 DNA follows: TGCGCCAGCAGCTCACAGGGTGACTTGGGTGGCTACACCTTC. Translated: CASSSQGDLGGYTF.

This chain joins TRBV29-1 and TRBJ1-3; the D gene is possibly TRBD1 (5 bases). The CDR3 runs to 14 residues. Germline V gene sequence: CDR1 SQVTM, CDR2 ANQGSEA. V shed 6 bases and J shed 4 bases, with 16 bases lying between them. The CDR3 loop is CSVLLGARGNTIYF. The CDR3 DNA follows: TGCAGCGTCCTCCTAGGGGCGCGGGGAAACACCATATATTTT.

V usage is TRBV7-2 and J usage is TRBJ2-7; 13 positions agree with TRBD2. Germline V lookup: CDR1 SGHTA, CDR2 FQGNSA. This CDR3 region has 18 residues. The V segment lost 3 bases and the J segment 3 bases; nucleotides outside the gene matches: 11. In DNA, the CDR3 is TGTGCCAGCAGCTTCAGTAGAACTAGCGGGGGGGAACGCTACGAGCAGTACTTC. Translated: CASSFSRTSGGERYEQYF.

The chain recombines TRBV6-5 with TRBJ1-4; D remains unclear. Germline V lookup: CDR1 MNHEY, CDR2 SVGAGI. The CDR3 has 15 amino acids. V was shortened by 5 bases and J by 5 bases, with 15 bases between the two germline ends. The CDR3 here is CASSLLARQNEKLFF. The CDR3 coding sequence is TGTGCCAGCAGTCTCTTGGCCAGGCAGAATGAAAAACTGTTTTTT.

The CDR3 nucleotides read TGTGCCAGCAGCTTGTGGACATCCATTGAAGCTTTCTTT. This codes for CASSLWTSIEAFF. This chain links TRBV5-6 with TRBJ1-1; weak D call: TRBD1 (5 bases). CDR3 size: 13 residues. Germline V gene sequence: CDR1 SGHDT, CDR2 YYEEEE. Trimming took off 1 base at V and 7 bases at J, with 11 bases between the two ends.

The rearrangement joins TRBV15 to TRBJ2-7; TRBD1 is a possible D gene (6 bases). This CDR3 has 12 amino acids. V lost 5 bases and J 6 bases, leaving 11 bases between the germline ends. Germline CDR1 LNHNV, CDR2 YYDKDF (reference sequence). The CDR3 region is CATSGGPSEQYF. For the CDR3, the DNA is TGTGCCACCAGCGGGGGCCCCTCCGAGCAGTACTTC.

This clone was found once. The chain is built from TRBV19 and TRBJ1-2; a possible D gene is TRBD1 (5 bases). This CDR3 contains 15 residues. Germline lookup yields CDR1 LNHDA and CDR2 SQIVND (reference sequence). V was cut by 3 bases and J by 2 bases, with 13 bases left in between. The chain's CDR3 is CASSMRSGLNYGYTF. CDR3 sequence (DNA): TGTGCCAGTAGTATGAGGTCAGGGCTCAACTATGGCTACACCTTC. The variable domain in full, completed from reference TRBV19 and TRBJ1-2, reads DGGITQSPKYLFRKEGQNVTLSCEQNLNHDAMYWYRQDPGQGLRLIYYSQIVNDFQKGDIAEGYSVSREKKESFPLTVTSAQKNPTAFYLCASSMRSGLNYGYTFGSGTRLTVV.

The rearrangement uses TRBV6-5 and TRBJ1-1; 10 nucleotides agree with TRBD1. CDR3 length equals 15 residues. Per the germline V gene, CDR1 is MNHEY and CDR2 is SVGAGI. Trimming cost V 6 bases and J 3 bases; bases outside gene matches: 7. CDR3: CASSPTGGADTEAFF. The CDR3 region has the DNA TGTGCCAGCAGCCCGACAGGGGGCGCCGACACTGAAGCTTTCTTT.

This clone has more than one count but fewer than ten. This rearrangement joins TRBV20-1 to TRBJ2-7; D might be TRBD2 (5 bases). The germline V gene encodes CDR1 DFQATT and CDR2 SNEGSKA (reference sequence). V was shortened by 6 bases and J by 6 bases, with 12 bases between the two germline ends. This CDR3 region has 11 residues. The CDR3 DNA reads TGCAGTGCCCAGACCGAGGGCGAGCAGTACTTC. This codes for CSAQTEGEQYF.

The chain uses TRBV7-9 and TRBJ1-1, with 7 nucleotides matching TRBD1. The length of the CDR3 is 15 residues. J lost 4 bases, V lost 3 bases, and 8 bases had no gene match. Germline loops: CDR1 SEHNR, CDR2 FQNEAQ (reference sequence). This CDR3 reads CASSFRQGLSTEAFF. Here the CDR3 DNA reads TGTGCCAGCAGCTTCCGACAGGGTTTAAGCACTGAAGCTTTCTTT.

The sample holds a few counts of this clone. The chain joins TRBV29-1 to TRBJ1-4; no clear D. This CDR3 spans 13 amino acids. The germline CDR1 and CDR2 sequences are SQVTM and ANQGSEA. Trimming removed 2 bases from V and 6 bases from J, with 10 bases in between. The CDR3 DNA follows: TGCAGCGTTGAAAAAGGTGGAGATGAAAAACTGTTTTTT. Encoded protein: CSVEKGGDEKLFF.

This rearrangement joins TRBV7-8 to TRBJ2-2, with D perhaps matching TRBD1 (6 bases). Trimming removed 5 bases at V and 1 base at J, with 20 bases between. This CDR3 region has 18 residues. In germline, CDR1 is SGHVS, CDR2 FQNEAQ. CDR3 in DNA: TGTGCCAGCAGCCTCCCCCGGACAGCTCTTATGAACACCGGGGAGCTGTTTTTT. Amino acid sequence: CASSLPRTALMNTGELFF.

This sequence joins TRBV27 and TRBJ1-1; possibly TRBD1 for D (5 bases). V was cut by 3 bases and J by 4 bases, with 12 bases left in between. CDR1 and CDR2 from the germline V gene are MNHEY and SMNVEV (reference sequence). CDR3 length: 14 amino acids. CDR3 DNA: TGTGCCAGCAGTTTGCAGGGCGGGGGCACTGAAGCTTTCTTT. It specifies CASSLQGGGTEAFF.